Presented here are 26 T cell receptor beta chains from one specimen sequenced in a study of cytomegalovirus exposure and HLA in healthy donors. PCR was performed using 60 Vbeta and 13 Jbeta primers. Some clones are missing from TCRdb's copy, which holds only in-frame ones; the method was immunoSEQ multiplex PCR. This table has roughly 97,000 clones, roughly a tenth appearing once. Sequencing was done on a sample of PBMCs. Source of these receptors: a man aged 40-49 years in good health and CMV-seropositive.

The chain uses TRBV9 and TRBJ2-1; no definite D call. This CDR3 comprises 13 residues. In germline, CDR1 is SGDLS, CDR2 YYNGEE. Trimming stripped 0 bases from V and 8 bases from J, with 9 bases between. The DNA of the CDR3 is TGTGCCAGCAGCGTAGATCAGGATGATGAGCAGTTCTTC. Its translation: CASSVDQDDEQFF.

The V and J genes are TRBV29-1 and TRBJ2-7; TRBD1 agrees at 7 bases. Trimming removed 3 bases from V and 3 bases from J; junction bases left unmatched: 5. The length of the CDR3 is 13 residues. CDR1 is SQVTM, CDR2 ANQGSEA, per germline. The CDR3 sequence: CSVEVGTDYEQYF. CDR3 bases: TGCAGCGTTGAGGTCGGGACAGACTACGAGCAGTACTTC.

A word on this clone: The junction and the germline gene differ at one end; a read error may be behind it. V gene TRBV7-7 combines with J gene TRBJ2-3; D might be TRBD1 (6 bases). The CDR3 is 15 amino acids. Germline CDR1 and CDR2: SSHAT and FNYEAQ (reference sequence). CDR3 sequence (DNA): TGTGCTAGCAGCTTTACAGGGTCTAGCACAGATACGCAGTATTTT. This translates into CASSFTGSSTDTQYF.

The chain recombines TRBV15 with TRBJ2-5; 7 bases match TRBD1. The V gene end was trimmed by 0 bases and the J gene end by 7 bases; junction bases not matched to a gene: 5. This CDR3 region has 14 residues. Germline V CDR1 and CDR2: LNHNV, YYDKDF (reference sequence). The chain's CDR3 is CATSREGGSGTQYF. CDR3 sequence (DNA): TGTGCCACCAGCAGAGAAGGGGGCTCCGGGACCCAGTACTTC.

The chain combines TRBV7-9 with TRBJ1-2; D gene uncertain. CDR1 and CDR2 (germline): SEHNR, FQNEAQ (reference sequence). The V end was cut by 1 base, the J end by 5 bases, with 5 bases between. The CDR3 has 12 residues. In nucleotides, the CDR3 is TGTGCCAGCAGCTTAGACACATATGGCTACACCTTC. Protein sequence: CASSLDTYGYTF.

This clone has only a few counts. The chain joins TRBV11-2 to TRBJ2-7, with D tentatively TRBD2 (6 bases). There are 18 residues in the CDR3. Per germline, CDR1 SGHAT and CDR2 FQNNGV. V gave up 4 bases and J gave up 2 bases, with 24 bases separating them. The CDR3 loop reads CASSYPKTGAGRTYEQYF. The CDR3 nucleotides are TGTGCCAGCAGCTACCCCAAGACTGGGGCGGGGCGTACCTACGAGCAGTACTTC.

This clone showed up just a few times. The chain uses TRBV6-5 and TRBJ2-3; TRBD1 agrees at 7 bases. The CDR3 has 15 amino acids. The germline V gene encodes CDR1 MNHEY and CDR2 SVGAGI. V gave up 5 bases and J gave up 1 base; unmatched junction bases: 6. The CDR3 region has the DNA TGTGCCAGCAGTCTTAGGGGGCCACGCACAGATACGCAGTATTTT. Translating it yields CASSLRGPRTDTQYF.

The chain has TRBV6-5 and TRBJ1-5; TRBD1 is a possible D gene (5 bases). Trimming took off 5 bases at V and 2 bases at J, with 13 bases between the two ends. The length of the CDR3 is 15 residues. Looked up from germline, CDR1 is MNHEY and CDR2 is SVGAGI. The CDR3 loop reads CASSTGARGNQPQHF. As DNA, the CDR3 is TGTGCCAGCAGTACAGGAGCCCGGGGCAATCAGCCCCAGCATTTT.

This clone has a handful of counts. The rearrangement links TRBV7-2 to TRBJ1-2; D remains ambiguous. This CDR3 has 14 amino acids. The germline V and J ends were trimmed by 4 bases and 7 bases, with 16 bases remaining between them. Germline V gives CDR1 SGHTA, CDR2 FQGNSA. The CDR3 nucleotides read TGTGCCAGCAGCTCAGACGGGGTCTGGGGTGGCTACACCTTC. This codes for CASSSDGVWGGYTF.

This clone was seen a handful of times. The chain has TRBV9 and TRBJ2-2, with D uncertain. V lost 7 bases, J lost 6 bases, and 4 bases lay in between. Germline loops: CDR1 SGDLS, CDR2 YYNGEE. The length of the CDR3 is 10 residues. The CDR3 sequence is CASGAGELFF. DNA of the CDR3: TGTGCCAGCGGAGCCGGGGAGCTGTTTTTT.

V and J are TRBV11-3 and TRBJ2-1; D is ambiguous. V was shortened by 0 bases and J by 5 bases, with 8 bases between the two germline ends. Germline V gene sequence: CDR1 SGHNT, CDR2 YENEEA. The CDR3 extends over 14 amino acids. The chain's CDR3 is CASSLDLSNNEQFF. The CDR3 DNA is TGTGCCAGCAGCTTAGATCTCTCTAACAATGAGCAGTTCTTC.

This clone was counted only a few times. This chain's CDR3 is CASRPGLAGEGETQYF. DNA of the CDR3: TGTGCCAGCAGACCCGGACTAGCGGGGGAGGGGGAGACCCAGTACTTC. This sequence joins TRBV7-9 and TRBJ2-5, with 13 positions matching TRBD2. The germline CDR1 and CDR2 sequences are SEHNR and FQNEAQ (reference sequence). CDR3 length equals 16 residues. Trimming at V came to 6 bases and at J to 5 bases, leaving 9 bases not matched to a gene.

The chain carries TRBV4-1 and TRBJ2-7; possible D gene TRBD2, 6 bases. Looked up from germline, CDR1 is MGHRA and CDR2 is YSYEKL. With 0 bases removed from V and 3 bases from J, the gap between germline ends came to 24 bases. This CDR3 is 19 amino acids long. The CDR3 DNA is TGCGCCAGCAGCCAAGATCGCTCAGTTACTAGCCGAACTCTCTACGAGCAGTACTTC. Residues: CASSQDRSVTSRTLYEQYF.

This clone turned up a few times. The CDR3 loop is CASSPGYYGYTF. For the CDR3, the DNA is TGTGCCAGCAGCCCAGGTTACTATGGCTACACCTTC. The chain carries TRBV14 and TRBJ1-2; no clear D. V was shortened by 4 bases and J by 3 bases, with 6 bases between the two germline ends. Germline V CDR1 and CDR2: SGHDN, FVKESK. The CDR3 totals 12 residues.

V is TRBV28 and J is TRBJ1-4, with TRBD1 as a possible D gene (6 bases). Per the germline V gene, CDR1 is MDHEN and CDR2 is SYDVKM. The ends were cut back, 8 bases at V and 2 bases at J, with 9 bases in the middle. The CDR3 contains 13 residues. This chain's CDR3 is CASRTDTNEKLFF. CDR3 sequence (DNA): TGTGCCAGCCGGACAGACACTAATGAAAAACTGTTTTTT.

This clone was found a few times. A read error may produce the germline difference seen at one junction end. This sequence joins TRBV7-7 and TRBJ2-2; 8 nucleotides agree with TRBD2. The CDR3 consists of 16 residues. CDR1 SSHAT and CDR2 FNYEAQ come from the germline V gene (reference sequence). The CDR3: CASSGTLGLAGGELFF. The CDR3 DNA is TGTGCTAGCAGCGGTACTCTAGGGCTAGCGGGCGGGGAGCTGTTTTTT.

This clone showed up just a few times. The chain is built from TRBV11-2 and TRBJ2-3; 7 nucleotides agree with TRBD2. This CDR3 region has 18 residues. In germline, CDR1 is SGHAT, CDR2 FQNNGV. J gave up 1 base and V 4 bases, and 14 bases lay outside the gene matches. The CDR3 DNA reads TGTGCCAGCAGCTCAAGATTCGTGGGCGGGAGTGGCACAGATACGCAGTATTTT. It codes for CASSSRFVGGSGTDTQYF.

The CDR3 protein is CASSQEGPGGYTEQFF. CDR3 in DNA: TGCGCCAGCAGCCAAGAGGGGCCAGGGGGATACACAGAGCAGTTCTTC. The chain carries TRBV4-3 and TRBJ2-1; the match to TRBD1 covers 7 bases. The V segment lost 0 bases and the J segment 10 bases; nucleotides outside the gene matches: 12. The CDR3 totals 16 residues. From germline, CDR1 is LGHNA and CDR2 YSLEER.

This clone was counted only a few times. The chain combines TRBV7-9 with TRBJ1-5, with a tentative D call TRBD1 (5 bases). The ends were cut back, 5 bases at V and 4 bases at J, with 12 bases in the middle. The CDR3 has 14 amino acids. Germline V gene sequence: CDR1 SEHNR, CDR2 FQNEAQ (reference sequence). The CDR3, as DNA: TGTGCCAGCAGCCCTACAGGATTAAATCAGCCCCAGCATTTT. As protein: CASSPTGLNQPQHF.

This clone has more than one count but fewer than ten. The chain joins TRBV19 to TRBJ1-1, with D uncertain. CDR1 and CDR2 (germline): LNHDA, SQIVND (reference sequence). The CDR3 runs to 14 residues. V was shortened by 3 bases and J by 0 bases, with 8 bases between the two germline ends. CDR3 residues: CASSIEGMNTEAFF. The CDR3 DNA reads TGTGCCAGTAGTATCGAGGGCATGAACACTGAAGCTTTCTTT.

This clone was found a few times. The CDR3 DNA follows: TGTGCCAGCAGTTTACTATCCCCCCTAGCGGGAGCACAAGAGACCCAGTACTTC. It translates to CASSLLSPLAGAQETQYF. V gene TRBV27 combines with J gene TRBJ2-5; 10 nucleotides line up with TRBD2. The germline V gene has CDR1 MNHEY and CDR2 SMNVEV (reference sequence). V lost 2 bases to trimming and J lost 2 bases; unmatched junction nucleotides: 11. The CDR3 loop spans 18 amino acids.

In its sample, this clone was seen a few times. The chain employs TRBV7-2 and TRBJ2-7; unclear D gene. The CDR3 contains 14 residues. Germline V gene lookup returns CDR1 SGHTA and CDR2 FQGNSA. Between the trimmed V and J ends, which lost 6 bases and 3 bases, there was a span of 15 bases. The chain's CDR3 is CASSLTPSRYEQYF. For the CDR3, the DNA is TGTGCCAGCAGTCTTACACCCAGTCGCTACGAGCAGTACTTC.

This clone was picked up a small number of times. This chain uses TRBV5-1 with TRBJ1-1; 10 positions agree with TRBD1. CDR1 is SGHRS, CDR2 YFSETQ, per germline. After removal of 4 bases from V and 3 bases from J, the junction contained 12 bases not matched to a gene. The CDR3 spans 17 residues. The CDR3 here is CASSVGGTGVGDTEAFF. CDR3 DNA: TGCGCCAGCAGCGTCGGCGGGACAGGGGTGGGGGACACTGAAGCTTTCTTT.

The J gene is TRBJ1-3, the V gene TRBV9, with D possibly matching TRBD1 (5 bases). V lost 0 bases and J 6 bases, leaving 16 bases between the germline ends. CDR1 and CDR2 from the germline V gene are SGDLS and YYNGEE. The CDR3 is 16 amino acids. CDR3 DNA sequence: TGTGCCAGCAGCGTAGCTGGCAGGGCAGGCGAAAACACCATATATTTT. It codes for CASSVAGRAGENTIYF.

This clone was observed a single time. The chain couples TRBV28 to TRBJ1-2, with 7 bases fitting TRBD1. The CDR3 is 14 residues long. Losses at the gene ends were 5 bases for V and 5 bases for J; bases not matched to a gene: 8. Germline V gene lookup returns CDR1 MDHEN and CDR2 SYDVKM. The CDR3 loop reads CASSHRGLGYGYTF. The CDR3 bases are TGTGCCAGCAGTCACAGGGGACTCGGGTATGGCTACACCTTC.

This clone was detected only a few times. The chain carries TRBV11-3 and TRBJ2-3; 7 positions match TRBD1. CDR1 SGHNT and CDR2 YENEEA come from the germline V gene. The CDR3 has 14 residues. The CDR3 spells CDQGQSRRGCSQYF. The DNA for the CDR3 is TGTGATCAGGGACAGTCTCGTCGGGGTTGTTCGCAGTATTTT.